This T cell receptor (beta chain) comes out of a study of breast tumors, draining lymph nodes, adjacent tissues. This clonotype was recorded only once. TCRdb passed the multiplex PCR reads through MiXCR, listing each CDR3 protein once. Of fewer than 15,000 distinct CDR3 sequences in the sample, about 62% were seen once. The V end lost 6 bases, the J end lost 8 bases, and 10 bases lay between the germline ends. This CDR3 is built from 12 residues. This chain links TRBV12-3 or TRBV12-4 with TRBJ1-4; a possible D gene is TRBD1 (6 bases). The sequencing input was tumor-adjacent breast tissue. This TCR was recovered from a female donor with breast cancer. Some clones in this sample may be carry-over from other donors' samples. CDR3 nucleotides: TGTGCCAGCAGGGACGGACAGGAAAAACTGTTTTTT. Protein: CASRDGQEKLFF.